The TCR beta chain described here comes from a study of cytomegalovirus exposure and HLA in healthy donors. PCR involved 60 Vbeta and 13 Jbeta primers. The method was immunoSEQ multiplex PCR; TCRdb's version includes in-frame clones alone and lacks a portion of them. The sample has about 160,000 clones; roughly 77% are singletons. These donors counted as nominally healthy when sampled, but unrecorded immune exposures were likely. The germline CDR1 and CDR2 sequences are PRHDT and FYEKMQ (reference sequence). The V gene end was trimmed by 4 bases and the J gene end by 5 bases; junction bases not matched to a gene: 7. There are 16 residues in the CDR3.

The origin of this receptor is a man between 18 and 35 years old in good health and CMV-seropositive. Material for sequencing was PBMCs. The V call is TRBV13, the J call TRBJ2-4; 11 nucleotides agree with TRBD2. Written as DNA, the CDR3 is TGTGCCAGCAGCTCGTTTAGCGGGGGGGCCCAAAACATTCAGTACTTC. Protein sequence: CASSSFSGGAQNIQYF. The entire variable domain, with the rest obtained from reference TRBV13 and TRBJ2-4, is as follows: AAGVIQSPRHLIKEKRETATLKCYPIPRHDTVYWYQQGPGQDPQFLISFYEKMQSDKGSIPDRFSAQQFSDYHSELNMSSLELGDSALYFCASSSFSGGAQNIQYFGAGTRLSVL.